This T cell receptor (beta chain) is from a study of shared clonotypes between healthy human individuals. On this clone: Its target is unknown.

The donors, healthy adults who were HIV-negative, had experienced no recent acute infections or vaccinations. The method was immunoSEQ multiplex PCR; TCRdb's version includes in-frame clones alone and lacks a portion of them. The sample lists approximately 2.3 million clones, 85% to 95% occurring once. This CDR3 is 14 amino acids long. Trimming pared 3 bases from V and 1 base from J, leaving 6 bases between. Germline CDR1 is SGHAT and CDR2 is FQNNGV. Overall study results and limits: Clonotypes that were shared across a handful of donors made up around 5% of naive CD4 clonotypes. Since donors were few, the genetic and exposure-history diversity represented was limited. Though the depth was large, rarefaction showed that sorted-subset sequencing was incomplete.

V is TRBV11-2 and J is TRBJ2-2; possible D gene TRBD1, 5 bases. The specimen was naive CD4+ T cells from PBMCs. The subset was: CD45RA+ positively selected. This TCR derives from a man aged 18 to 30 in good health. Some clones in this sample may be carry-over from other donors' samples. CDR3 nucleotide sequence: TGTGCCAGCAGCTTTACAGGGAACACCGGGGAGCTGTTTTTT. Residues: CASSFTGNTGELFF.